The next 25 T cell receptor beta chains were all read from a single sample in a study of T cell repertoires in cytomegalovirus infection. TCRdb called the reads again in MiXCR, with one record for every CDR3 protein. The table has 200,000 to 300,000 distinct CDR3 sequences, roughly 15% seen once; the top ten hold around 9%. Sequences were obtained from PBMCs. All receptors come from a human donor in good health (CMV status not recorded). Some clones in this sample may be carry-over from other donors' samples.

A remark on this clonotype: Sequence at one end of the junction differs from germline and may be a read error. CDR3 nucleotide sequence: TGTGCCAGCGGGGACAACTCCTACGAGCAGTACTTC. This codes for CASGDNSYEQYF. The chain joins TRBV5-1 to TRBJ2-7; weak D call: TRBD2 (7 bases). The germline CDR1 and CDR2 sequences are SGHRS and YFSETQ. The CDR3 contains 12 residues.

Ten or more counts support this clonotype. The chain joins TRBV7-2 to TRBJ2-5; TRBD2 agrees at 7 bases. The V segment lost 4 bases and the J segment 5 bases; nucleotides outside the gene matches: 4. The germline gives CDR1 SGHTA, CDR2 FQGNSA. The CDR3 runs to 13 residues. For the CDR3, the DNA is TGTGCCAGCAGCTCGGGACTACACGAGACCCAGTACTTC. It is translated as CASSSGLHETQYF.

The rearrangement joins TRBV20-1 to TRBJ2-1; D might be TRBD2 (6 bases). The CDR3 length is 13 residues. Trimming shortened V by 7 bases and J by 0 bases, and 10 bases separated the two germline ends. Looked up from germline, CDR1 is DFQATT and CDR2 is SNEGSKA (reference sequence). The CDR3 nucleotides read TGCAGTGGTGCGGGACCCTCCTACAATGAGCAGTTCTTC. Protein product: CSGAGPSYNEQFF.

The genes are TRBV20-1 and TRBJ2-1, with 11 bases identical to TRBD2. There are 16 residues in the CDR3. V lost 3 bases, J lost 1 base, and 5 bases stayed unmatched. The V gene's germline CDR1 is DFQATT and CDR2 SNEGSKA (reference sequence). Here the CDR3 DNA reads TGCAGTGCTAGGGTAGCGGGAGGGGAATCCTACAATGAGCAGTTCTTC. Translating gives CSARVAGGESYNEQFF.

This clonotype was found many times. This rearrangement joins TRBV2 to TRBJ2-6; no clear D gene. Trimming shortened V by 1 base and J by 0 bases, and 4 bases separated the two germline ends. CDR1 and CDR2 from the germline V gene are SNHLY and FYNNEI. This CDR3 contains 15 residues. DNA of the CDR3: TGTGCCAGCAGTGAAGGGCGCTCTGGGGCCAACGTCCTGACTTTC. It is translated as CASSEGRSGANVLTF.

This clonotype was observed a handful of times. The V call is TRBV20-1, the J call TRBJ2-1; unclear D gene. The CDR3 length is 11 residues. Deletions cut 0 bases from V and 7 bases from J, with 4 bases between. Per germline, CDR1 DFQATT and CDR2 SNEGSKA (reference sequence). The CDR3 sequence is CSARDRNEQFF. As DNA, the CDR3 is TGCAGTGCTAGAGATCGGAATGAGCAGTTCTTC.

The chain has TRBV20-1 and TRBJ2-3; D is possibly TRBD2 (5 bases). V dropped 6 bases and J dropped 0 bases, with 13 bases sitting between them. Germline V gene data show CDR1 as DFQATT and CDR2 as SNEGSKA (reference sequence). CDR3 length: 14 residues. The CDR3 coding sequence is TGCAGTGCCTCAAGGCGGAGGAGCACAGATACGCAGTATTTT. Its protein product is CSASRRRSTDTQYF.

The chain joins TRBV5-3 to TRBJ1-5; unclear D gene. TRBV5-3 counts as an open reading frame of uncertain function. The germline V and J ends were trimmed by 8 bases and 5 bases, with 20 bases remaining between them. CDR3 size: 15 residues. This CDR3 reads CASPNPQACDQPQHF. The CDR3 DNA sequence: TGTGCCAGCCCCAACCCCCAGGCCTGTGATCAGCCCCAGCATTTT.

The chain employs TRBV6-4 and TRBJ1-1; possibly TRBD1 for D (5 bases). Trimming took 4 bases from V and 5 from J, leaving 11 bases between them. This CDR3 is built from 13 residues. Germline CDR1 and CDR2: MRHNA and SNTAGT. As DNA, the CDR3 is TGTGCCAGCAGTGCCCTTCGGGGGACTGAAGCTTTCTTT. Residues: CASSALRGTEAFF.

The chain uses TRBV5-4 and TRBJ2-5; TRBD2 matches at 8 bases. The ends lost 4 bases at V and 1 base at J; junction bases unmatched: 15. The CDR3 runs to 18 residues. Germline-derived CDR1 and CDR2 are SGHNT and YYREEE (reference sequence). CDR3 residues: CASSLKLAAKIAQETQYF. DNA of the CDR3: TGTGCCAGCAGCCTGAAACTAGCGGCAAAAATAGCCCAAGAGACCCAGTACTTC.

This clonotype was observed a handful of times. This chain connects TRBV5-6 to TRBJ2-3; TRBD2 might be the D (5 bases). Germline assignment: CDR1 SGHDT and CDR2 YYEEEE. The CDR3 runs to 16 residues. With 1 base removed from V and 2 bases from J, the gap between germline ends came to 14 bases. The CDR3 DNA is TGTGCCAGCAGCTTGTCAGGAGCGGCTTTCACAGATACGCAGTATTTT. It translates to CASSLSGAAFTDTQYF.

This clonotype showed up just a few times. This chain uses TRBV12-3 or TRBV12-4 with TRBJ2-1; tentatively, D is TRBD2 (5 bases). Trimming shortened V by 6 bases and J by 0 bases, and 15 bases separated the two germline ends. The CDR3 covers 16 residues. CDR3 protein: CASREDGVSSYNEQFF. Written as DNA, the CDR3 is TGTGCCAGCAGGGAGGACGGGGTGAGCTCCTACAATGAGCAGTTCTTC.

At least ten counts were recorded for this clonotype. The chain recombines TRBV7-8 with TRBJ1-5; no definite D call. CDR3 length equals 14 residues. In germline, CDR1 is SGHVS, CDR2 FQNEAQ. Trimming removed 0 bases from V and 1 base from J, with 4 bases in between. In DNA form, the CDR3 reads TGTGCCAGCAGCTTAGCGGAGAGCAATCAGCCCCAGCATTTT. Residues: CASSLAESNQPQHF.

Only a few counts were recorded for this clonotype. V gene TRBV10-3 combines with J gene TRBJ2-5, with a possible D match to TRBD1 (5 bases). CDR1 is ENHRY and CDR2 is SYGVKD in the germline V gene. Deletions cut 2 bases from V and 1 base from J, with 8 bases between. The CDR3 is 14 residues long. Here the CDR3 DNA reads TGTGCCATCAGTGAGCCAGACAGCCAAGAGACCCAGTACTTC. This translates into CAISEPDSQETQYF.

The chain is built from TRBV2 and TRBJ2-3, with D tentatively TRBD2 (6 bases). Trimming pared 3 bases from V and 5 bases from J, leaving 18 bases between. This CDR3 contains 16 residues. CDR1 and CDR2 from the germline V gene are SNHLY and FYNNEI. The chain's CDR3 is CASSDPGTPSGDTQYF. The DNA for the CDR3 is TGTGCCAGCAGTGACCCCGGGACTCCCTCAGGAGATACGCAGTATTTT. Full variable domain (missing parts from reference TRBV2 and TRBJ2-3): EPEVTQTPSHQVTQMGQEVILRCVPISNHLYFYWYRQILGQKVEFLVSFYNNEISEKSEIFDDQFSVERPDGSNFTLKIRSTKLEDSAMYFCASSDPGTPSGDTQYFGPGTRLTVL.

This clonotype showed up just a few times. J is TRBJ2-1 and V is TRBV20-1; 13 nucleotides match TRBD2. Germline CDR1 is DFQATT and CDR2 is SNEGSKA (reference sequence). V trimming: 3 bases; J trimming: 8 bases; junction bases outside the gene matches: 10. CDR3 size: 16 residues. The CDR3 coding sequence is TGCAGTGCTAGGCCCCAACTAGCGGGGGGGCCCTATGAGCAGTTCTTC. It encodes CSARPQLAGGPYEQFF.

This clonotype was seen a few times. The chain combines TRBV7-3 with TRBJ1-6; no clear D. This CDR3 comprises 13 residues. The ends were cut back, 5 bases at V and 10 bases at J, with 12 bases in the middle. In germline, CDR1 is SGHTA, CDR2 FQGTGA. CDR3 loop: CASSPKRESPLHF. Here the CDR3 DNA reads TGTGCCAGCAGCCCCAAAAGAGAATCACCCCTCCACTTT.

This clonotype appeared many times. The chain couples TRBV7-2 to TRBJ1-5, with unresolved D. Germline assignment: CDR1 SGHTA and CDR2 FQGNSA. The V gene lost 3 bases and the J gene lost 3 bases, with 6 bases spanning the gap. This CDR3 has 13 amino acids. The DNA for the CDR3 is TGTGCCAGCAGCTTTAATCCCAATCAGCCCCAGCATTTT. It translates to CASSFNPNQPQHF. Using reference TRBV7-2 and TRBJ1-5 for the parts outside the CDR3, the full variable domain is GAGVSQSPSNKVTEKGKDVELRCDPISGHTALYWYRQSLGQGLEFLIYFQGNSAPDKSGLPSDRFSAERTGGSVSTLTIQRTQQEDSAVYLCASSFNPNQPQHFGDGTRLSIL.

This clonotype was recorded many times. The chain links TRBV7-2 to TRBJ2-5, with D perhaps TRBD2 (6 bases). Trimming took 3 bases from V and 5 from J, leaving 16 bases between them. Germline V lookup: CDR1 SGHTA, CDR2 FQGNSA. The CDR3 covers 15 residues. The CDR3 DNA sequence: TGTGCCAGCAGCTTGGGCGTGGAGGGGTGGGAGACCCAGTACTTC. It translates to CASSLGVEGWETQYF.

This clonotype was picked up many times. V is TRBV7-9 and J is TRBJ2-3; unclear D gene. This CDR3 comprises 11 residues. Trimming pared 4 bases from V and 9 bases from J, leaving 8 bases between. CDR1 and CDR2 (germline): SEHNR, FQNEAQ (reference sequence). The CDR3 nucleotides are TGTGCCAGCAGCTCCAGGCCAACGCAGTATTTT. Amino acids: CASSSRPTQYF.

This chain connects TRBV29-1 to TRBJ1-2; D is unclear. Per the germline V gene, CDR1 is SQVTM and CDR2 is ANQGSEA. V was trimmed by 6 bases and J by 2 bases, leaving 19 bases between them. This CDR3 comprises 15 residues. In nucleotides, the CDR3 is TGCAGCGTCAAGCAGCGGGAGGGCGGGAACTATGGCTACACCTTC. This sequence encodes CSVKQREGGNYGYTF.

This clonotype has a count of ten or more. V and J are TRBV7-2 and TRBJ1-2; the D is unclear. Trimming pared 5 bases from V and 6 bases from J, leaving 16 bases between. Germline V gene sequence: CDR1 SGHTA, CDR2 FQGNSA. The CDR3 length is 14 residues. CDR3 DNA sequence: TGTGCCAGCAGCCTTCCAAGGAACTATGATGGCTACACCTTC. Translating it yields CASSLPRNYDGYTF.

This clonotype was recorded many times. The chain recombines TRBV7-2 with TRBJ1-1; D is unresolved. The CDR3 length is 14 residues. The ends were cut back, 5 bases at V and 1 base at J, with 11 bases in the middle. Germline CDR1 is SGHTA and CDR2 is FQGNSA. CDR3 region: CASSQPWGNTEAFF. The CDR3 DNA is TGTGCCAGCAGCCAACCTTGGGGGAACACTGAAGCTTTCTTT.

A few counts support this clonotype. The rearrangement joins TRBV7-2 to TRBJ2-5, with 13 bases matching TRBD2. The germline gives CDR1 SGHTA, CDR2 FQGNSA. V lost 4 bases and J lost 2; bases outside the gene matches: 4. The CDR3 length is 16 residues. CDR3 protein: CASSYLTSGGQETQYF. DNA for the CDR3: TGTGCCAGCAGCTACCTGACTAGCGGGGGGCAAGAGACCCAGTACTTC.

The table lists this clonotype with a few counts. The rearrangement uses TRBV20-1 and TRBJ1-1; 9 bases fit TRBD1. Per germline, CDR1 DFQATT and CDR2 SNEGSKA (reference sequence). This CDR3 region has 14 residues. V was clipped by 6 bases and J by 0 bases; unmatched bases: 5. CDR3 in amino acids: CSAPTGGLNTEAFF. The CDR3 DNA reads TGCAGTGCCCCGACAGGGGGATTGAACACTGAAGCTTTCTTT.